The entry below describes one T cell receptor beta chain. Its antigen remains unknown. The PCR contained 60 Vbeta and 13 Jbeta primers. Per the original methods: There were about 88 million unique TCR beta chains by a later count, and approximately 12 million of them were shared. Sequenced by immunoSEQ multiplex PCR; TCRdb stores in-frame clones only, minus some. V, J and clone size were drawn from that table, and D and trimming were deduced from the DNA. The table has 220,000 or so clones, 70% to 80% seen once. This sample stems from a study of cytomegalovirus exposure and HLA in healthy donors. Overall study: There were fewer than 500 genotyped donors. Of these, roughly 86% fell in the genetic ancestry cluster associated with self-reported Caucasian donors. Study conclusions and caveats: Per a prior analysis, the majority of TCR beta V segments were productive roughly 87% or roughly 30% of the time.

Germline V gives CDR1 SGHVS, CDR2 FNYEAQ. The CDR3 runs 17 residues. V lost 4 bases, J lost 0 bases, and 15 bases lay in between. V usage is TRBV7-6 and J usage is TRBJ2-2; tentative D call: TRBD1 (5 bases). The specimen sequenced was PBMCs. The TCR comes from a male donor in good health and CMV-seronegative. CDR3 residues: CASSSRRQYSNTGELFF. The CDR3 DNA reads TGTGCCAGCAGCTCCCGAAGACAGTACTCGAACACCGGGGAGCTGTTTTTT.